What follows are 2 T cell receptor beta chains derived from one specimen sequenced in a study of OX40 agonist ivuxolimab in advanced cancers. Assay: immunoSEQ multiplex PCR; the TCRdb copy retains only in-frame clones and omits some. The sample consists of tens of thousands of clones, 75% to 90% of them appearing once. The source material was CD4+ or CD8+ T cells sorted from blood, sampled in a trial of the OX40 agonist ivuxolimab. The source of these receptors is an adult with an advanced solid tumor such as melanoma, head and neck, liver or kidney cancer.

The genes are TRBV19 and TRBJ2-1; 7 bases map to TRBD2. Losses at the gene ends were 3 bases for V and 2 bases for J; bases not matched to a gene: 7. There are 16 residues in the CDR3. Germline CDR1 and CDR2: LNHDA and SQIVND (reference sequence). The CDR3 sequence is CASSIKERGPYNEQFF. Written as DNA, the CDR3 is TGTGCCAGTAGTATTAAGGAGCGGGGCCCCTACAATGAGCAGTTCTTC.

The DNA for the CDR3 is TGCGCCAGCAGCTTGTTGGGGGTGGGCTATGGCTACACCTTC. Translation: CASSLLGVGYGYTF. This rearrangement joins TRBV5-1 to TRBJ1-2, with a weak D call TRBD1 (5 bases). V lost 1 base to trimming and J lost 4 bases, with 11 bases between them. This CDR3 is 14 amino acids long. Germline lookup yields CDR1 SGHRS and CDR2 YFSETQ.